This T cell receptor (beta chain) was found in a study of somatic mutations in cytotoxic T cells in rheumatoid arthritis. For the study at large: A roughly 32 ml EDTA sample of patient blood was drawn right after diagnosis, before any treatment. Study outcomes and limitations: Unknown were the antigen targets of the expanded CD8+ clones.

By positive magnetic bead selection, CD4+ and CD8+ cells were isolated, and their purity was checked by flow cytometry. Here immunoSEQ multiplex PCR was the method, and the copy in TCRdb shows in-frame clones only, minus some. Here the sample spans about 16,000 clones, just under 80% being singletons. About this clone itself: The target antigen is unknown.

The clonotype was recovered from an adult with rheumatoid arthritis. Sequencing was done on a sample of CD8+ T cells sorted from blood.

This CDR3 is CASRPAGQIYGYTF. The CDR3 DNA sequence: TGTGCCAGCCGACCCGCGGGACAGATCTATGGCTACACCTTC. V gene TRBV28 combines with J gene TRBJ1-2, with 7 bases lining up with TRBD1. Germline V lookup: CDR1 MDHEN, CDR2 SYDVKM. V shed 8 bases, J shed 4 bases, and the junction held 10 bases outside the gene matches. The CDR3 has 14 residues.